The text below deals with one T cell receptor beta chain. The CDR3 consists of 15 residues. V was clipped by 5 bases and J by 0 bases; unmatched bases: 6. The V gene's germline CDR1 is MNHEY and CDR2 SMNVEV (reference sequence). This sample is part of a study of T cell changes during pregnancy in multiple sclerosis. This table comes from immunoSEQ multiplex PCR, and its TCRdb copy is limited to in-frame clones, with some not included. Seen here are more than 40,000 clones, roughly 94% observed once, and the top ten hold about 0.56%. This chain joins TRBV27 and TRBJ2-7, with 8 bases matching TRBD1. This specimen was CD4+ T cells from peripheral blood mononuclear cells, taken in the second trimester of pregnancy. This TCR derives from a female donor with multiple sclerosis, enrolled in a pregnancy study. This chain's CDR3 is CASSATGGSSYEQYF. The CDR3 nucleotides read TGTGCCAGCAGTGCTACAGGGGGGAGCTCCTACGAGCAGTACTTC.